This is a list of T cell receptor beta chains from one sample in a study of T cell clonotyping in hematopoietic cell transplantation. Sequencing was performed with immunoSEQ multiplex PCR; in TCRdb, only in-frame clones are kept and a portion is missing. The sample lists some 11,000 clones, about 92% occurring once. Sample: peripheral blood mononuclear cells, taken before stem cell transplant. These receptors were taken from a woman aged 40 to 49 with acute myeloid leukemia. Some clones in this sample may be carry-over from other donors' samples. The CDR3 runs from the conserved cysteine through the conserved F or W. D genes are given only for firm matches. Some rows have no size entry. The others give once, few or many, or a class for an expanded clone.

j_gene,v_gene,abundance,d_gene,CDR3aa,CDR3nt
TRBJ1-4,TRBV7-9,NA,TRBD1,CASSPTGQNNEKLFF,TGTGCCAGCAGCCCAACGGGACAGAACAATGAAAAACTGTTTTTT
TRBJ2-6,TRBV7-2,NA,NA,CASSFDTSGANVLTF,TGTGCCAGCAGCTTTGACACCTCTGGGGCCAACGTCCTGACTTTC
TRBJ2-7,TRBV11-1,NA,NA,CASRPRDNSREQYF,TGTGCCAGCAGGCCCCGGGACAATTCTAGAGAGCAGTACTTC
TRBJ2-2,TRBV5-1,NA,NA,CASSFGQTNTGELFF,TGCGCCAGCAGCTTCGGACAGACGAACACCGGGGAGCTGTTTTTT
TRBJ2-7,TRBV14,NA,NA,CASSQVPGSHEQYF,TGTGCCAGCAGCCAAGTACCAGGGAGCCACGAGCAGTACTTC
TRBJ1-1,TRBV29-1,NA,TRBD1,CSVEDLQGASTEAFF,TGCAGCGTTGAAGATCTTCAGGGGGCGAGTACTGAAGCTTTCTTT
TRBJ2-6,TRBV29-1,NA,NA,CSILGEPGANVLTF,TGCAGCATCCTAGGAGAACCCGGGGCCAACGTCCTGACTTTC
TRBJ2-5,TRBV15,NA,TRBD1,CATSRGRGLQETQYF,TGTGCCACCAGCAGGGGAAGGGGGCTCCAAGAGACCCAGTACTTC
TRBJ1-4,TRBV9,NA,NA,CASSEGGGHEKLFF,TGTGCCAGCAGCGAAGGTGGAGGTCATGAAAAACTGTTTTTT
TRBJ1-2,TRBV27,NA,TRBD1,CASRPGQGAYGYTF,TGTGCCAGCAGACCGGGACAGGGCGCCTATGGCTACACCTTC
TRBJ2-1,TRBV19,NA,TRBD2,CASTGASGRIYNEQFF,TGTGCCAGTACGGGAGCTAGCGGGAGAATCTACAATGAGCAGTTCTTC
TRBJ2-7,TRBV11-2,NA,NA,CASSLAVPRDEQYF,TGTGCCAGCAGCTTAGCAGTCCCCCGGGACGAGCAGTACTTC
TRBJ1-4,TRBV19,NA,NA,CASSIFRAPATNEKLFF,TGTGCCAGTAGTATTTTCCGGGCCCCGGCAACTAATGAAAAACTGTTTTTT
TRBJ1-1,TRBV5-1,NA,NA,CASSLGGGQGDTEAFF,TGCGCCAGCAGCTTAGGGGGGGGGCAGGGTGACACTGAAGCTTTCTTT
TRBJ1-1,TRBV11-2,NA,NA,CASTDSSRDTEAFF,TGTGCCAGCACCGACTCATCCCGGGACACTGAAGCTTTCTTT
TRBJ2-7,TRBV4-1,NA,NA,CASSQGGRTYEQYF,TGCGCCAGCAGCCAGGGAGGACGGACCTACGAGCAGTACTTC
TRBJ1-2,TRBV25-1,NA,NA,CASSEDLGKGYGYTF,TGTGCCAGCAGTGAGGACCTCGGCAAGGGATATGGCTACACCTTC
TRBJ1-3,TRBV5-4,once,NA,CASSINPDRAPGNTIYF,TGTGCCAGCAGCATAAACCCCGACAGAGCACCTGGAAACACCATATATTTT
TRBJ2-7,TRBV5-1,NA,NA,CASSWEGYEQYF,TGCGCCAGCAGCTGGGAAGGTTACGAGCAGTACTTC
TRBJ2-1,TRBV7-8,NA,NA,CASSSEGRYEQFF,TGTGCCAGCAGCTCAGAGGGTCGCTATGAGCAGTTCTTC
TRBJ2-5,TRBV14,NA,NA,CASSPRGGHQETQYF,TGTGCCAGCAGCCCTCGAGGGGGACACCAAGAGACCCAGTACTTC
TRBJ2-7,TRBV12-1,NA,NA,CASSHGAKFSYEQYF,TGTGCCAGCAGCCACGGCGCCAAATTCTCCTACGAGCAGTACTTC
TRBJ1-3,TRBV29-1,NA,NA,CSVAPSISGNTIYF,TGCAGCGTTGCGCCGTCGATCTCTGGAAACACCATATATTTT
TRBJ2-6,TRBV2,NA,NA,CASSEWRTIDVLTF,TGTGCCAGCAGTGAATGGAGGACGATAGACGTCCTGACTTTC
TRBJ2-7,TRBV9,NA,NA,CASSPGTEWYEQYF,TGTGCCAGCAGCCCAGGGACGGAATGGTACGAGCAGTACTTC
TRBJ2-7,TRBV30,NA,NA,CAWSGSPSPYEQYF,TGTGCCTGGAGTGGCAGCCCATCTCCCTACGAGCAGTACTTC
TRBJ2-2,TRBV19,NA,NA,CASSIAPLATNGELFF,TGTGCCAGTAGTATAGCCCCCCTAGCGACGAACGGGGAGCTGTTTTTT
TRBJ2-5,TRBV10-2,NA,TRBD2,CASSESTRRLAGLQETQYF,TGCGCCAGCAGTGAGTCGACCCGCCGACTAGCGGGTTTACAAGAGACCCAGTACTTC
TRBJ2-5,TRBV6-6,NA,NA,CASSQELETQYF,TGTGCCAGCAGCCAGGAACTGGAGACCCAGTACTTC
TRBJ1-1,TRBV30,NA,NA,CAWSGGTDKRLNTEAFF,TGTGCCTGGAGTGGTGGTACAGATAAGAGACTGAACACTGAAGCTTTCTTT
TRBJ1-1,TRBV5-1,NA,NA,CASSLGVGLDTEAFF,TGCGCCAGCAGCTTGGGTGTGGGGCTCGACACTGAAGCTTTCTTT
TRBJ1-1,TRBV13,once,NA,CASSEGGDDPEAFF,TGTGCCAGCAGCGAGGGTGGGGATGACCCTGAAGCTTTCTTT
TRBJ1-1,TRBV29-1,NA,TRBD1,CSVLDRGRLTVAEAFF,TGCAGCGTCTTGGACAGGGGACGCCTTACTGTAGCTGAAGCTTTCTTT
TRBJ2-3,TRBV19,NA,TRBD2,CASSILAGASTDTQYF,TGTGCCAGTAGTATACTAGCGGGAGCTAGCACAGATACGCAGTATTTT
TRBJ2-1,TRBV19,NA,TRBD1,CASSRLNVKGAVYNEQFF,TGTGCCAGTAGTCGTCTAAATGTAAAGGGGGCCGTCTACAATGAGCAGTTCTTC
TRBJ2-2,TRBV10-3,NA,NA,CAIRAGTTVGELFF,TGTGCCATCAGGGCGGGAACAACGGTCGGGGAGCTGTTTTTT
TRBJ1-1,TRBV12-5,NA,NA,CASQITGWDRGTEAFF,TGTGCTAGTCAAATTACCGGATGGGATAGAGGCACTGAAGCTTTCTTT
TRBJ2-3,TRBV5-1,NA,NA,CASSNTDTQYF,TGCGCCAGCAGCAACACAGATACGCAGTATTTT
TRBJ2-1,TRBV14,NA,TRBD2,CASSQGASGIYNEQFF,TGTGCCAGCAGCCAAGGGGCTAGCGGGATTTACAATGAGCAGTTCTTC
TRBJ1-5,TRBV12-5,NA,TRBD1,CASGRGTGAYQPQHF,TGTGCTAGTGGTCGCGGGACAGGGGCTTATCAGCCCCAGCATTTT
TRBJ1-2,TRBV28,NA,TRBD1,CASSLYPDRGGYGYTF,TGTGCCAGCAGCTTATACCCGGACAGGGGAGGCTATGGCTACACCTTC
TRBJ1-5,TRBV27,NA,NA,CASSLGGGRNQPQHF,TGTGCCAGCAGTTTGGGGGGAGGACGCAATCAGCCCCAGCATTTT
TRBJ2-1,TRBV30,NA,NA,CAWSVRINNEQFF,TGTGCCTGGAGTGTCCGTATAAACAATGAGCAGTTCTTC
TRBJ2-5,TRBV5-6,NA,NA,CASSLTGESTQYF,TGTGCCAGCAGCTTGACCGGGGAGTCGACCCAGTACTTC
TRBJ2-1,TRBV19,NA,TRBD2,CASSKPRTSGRAQFF,TGTGCCAGTAGTAAACCGAGGACTAGCGGGAGGGCTCAGTTCTTC
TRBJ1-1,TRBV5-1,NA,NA,CASSSYRNRNTEAFF,TGCGCCAGCAGCAGCTACAGGAACAGGAACACTGAAGCTTTCTTT
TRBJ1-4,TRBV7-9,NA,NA,CASSYGPANEKLFF,TGTGCCAGCAGCTACGGACCGGCTAATGAAAAACTGTTTTTT
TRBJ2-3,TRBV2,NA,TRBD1,CASSTGQGSDTQYF,TGTGCCAGCAGCACGGGACAGGGCTCAGATACGCAGTATTTT
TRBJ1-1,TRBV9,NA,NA,CASSPRGEDTEAFF,TGTGCCAGCAGCCCCCGAGGGGAGGACACTGAAGCTTTCTTT
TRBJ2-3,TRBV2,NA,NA,CASSEDVGTRTDTQYF,TGTGCCAGCAGTGAAGATGTGGGCACGCGCACAGATACGCAGTATTTT
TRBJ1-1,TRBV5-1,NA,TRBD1,CASSLGTGTMNTEAFF,TGCGCCAGCAGCTTGGGGACAGGTACAATGAACACTGAAGCTTTCTTT
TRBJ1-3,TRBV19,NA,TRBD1,CATKREDTGGFGNTIYF,TGTGCCACCAAGAGAGAGGATACAGGGGGCTTTGGAAACACCATATATTTT